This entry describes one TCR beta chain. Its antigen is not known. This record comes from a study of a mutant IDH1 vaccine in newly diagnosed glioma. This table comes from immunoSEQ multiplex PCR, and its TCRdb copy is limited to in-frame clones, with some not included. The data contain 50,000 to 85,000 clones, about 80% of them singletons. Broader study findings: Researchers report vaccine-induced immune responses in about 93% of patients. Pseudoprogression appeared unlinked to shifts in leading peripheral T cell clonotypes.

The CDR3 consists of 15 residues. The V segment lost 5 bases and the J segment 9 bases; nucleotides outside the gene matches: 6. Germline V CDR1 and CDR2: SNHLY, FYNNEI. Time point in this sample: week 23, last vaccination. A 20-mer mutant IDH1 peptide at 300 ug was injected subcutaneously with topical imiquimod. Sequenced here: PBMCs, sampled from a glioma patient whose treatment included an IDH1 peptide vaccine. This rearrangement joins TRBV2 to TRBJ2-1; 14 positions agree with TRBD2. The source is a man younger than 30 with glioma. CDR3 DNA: TGTGCCAGCAGTTTGGGACTAGCGGGAGTCAGTGAGCAGTTCTTC. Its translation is CASSLGLAGVSEQFF.